What follows are 14 T cell receptor beta chains derived from one specimen sequenced in a study of CD8+ T cells in alopecia areata. RNA extraction and reverse transcription yielded cDNA as sequencing template. Some clones are missing from TCRdb's copy, which holds only in-frame ones; the method was immunoSEQ multiplex PCR. This sample has fewer than 100,000 clones, with more than 55% found just once. Treatment meaning: oral pan-JAK inhibitor, 5-10 mg twice daily. Sequencing was performed on CD8+ T cells sorted from blood, taken at week 4, from a patient treated with tofacitinib. The receptors come from a human donor with alopecia areata.

The chain couples TRBV7-8 to TRBJ2-3; 8 positions agree with TRBD2. Per germline, CDR1 SGHVS and CDR2 FQNEAQ. J lost 2 bases, V lost 1 base, and 5 bases had no gene match. The CDR3 has 16 amino acids. The CDR3 spells CASSLVGAGVTDTQYF. DNA for the CDR3: TGTGCCAGCAGCTTAGTCGGAGCGGGGGTCACAGATACGCAGTATTTT.

This clone was counted ten times or more. This chain joins TRBV13 and TRBJ2-7; the D gene is possibly TRBD2 (5 bases). The length of the CDR3 is 13 residues. V shed 6 bases and J shed 2 bases, with 11 bases lying between them. CDR1 PRHDT and CDR2 FYEKMQ come from the germline V gene (reference sequence). The CDR3, as DNA: TGTGCCAGCAGTGAGGGAAGCGCCTACGAGCAGTACTTC. Amino acids: CASSEGSAYEQYF.

This clone has a handful of counts. V and J are TRBV29-1 and TRBJ2-5; maybe TRBD1 (5 bases). This CDR3 has 14 residues. CDR1 SQVTM and CDR2 ANQGSEA come from the germline V gene. V lost 1 base and J 5 bases, leaving 14 bases between the germline ends. The CDR3 loop is CSVEVVRALETQYF. CDR3 DNA sequence: TGCAGCGTTGAAGTGGTCAGGGCCTTGGAGACCCAGTACTTC.

This clone was observed a few times. The rearrangement joins TRBV13 to TRBJ2-7; D unclear. CDR3 length: 13 amino acids. The germline V and J ends were trimmed by 1 base and 3 bases, with 7 bases remaining between them. Germline CDR1 reads PRHDT; CDR2 reads FYEKMQ (reference sequence). The CDR3 here is CASSLEISYEQYF. CDR3 DNA sequence: TGTGCCAGCAGCTTAGAGATCAGCTACGAGCAGTACTTC.

This clone was observed a few times. This rearrangement joins TRBV5-1 to TRBJ2-7; D is perhaps TRBD2 (5 bases). Germline-derived CDR1 and CDR2 are SGHRS and YFSETQ. There are 15 residues in the CDR3. Between the trimmed V and J ends, which lost 4 bases and 12 bases, there was a span of 26 bases. This CDR3 is CASSRLWMRAFPPYF. DNA of the CDR3: TGCGCCAGCAGCCGCCTCTGGATGCGGGCTTTTCCTCCGTACTTC.

The chain employs TRBV27 and TRBJ2-3; no definite D call. V was trimmed by 4 bases and J by 0 bases, leaving 14 bases between them. The CDR3 covers 16 residues. Germline V gene sequence: CDR1 MNHEY, CDR2 SMNVEV (reference sequence). CDR3: CASSSSIVSSTDTQYF. CDR3 in DNA: TGTGCCAGCAGTTCCTCCATAGTCTCTAGCACAGATACGCAGTATTTT.

The V call is TRBV2, the J call TRBJ1-1; a possible D gene is TRBD1 (6 bases). V was shortened by 6 bases and J by 0 bases, with 11 bases between the two germline ends. Germline assignment: CDR1 SNHLY and CDR2 FYNNEI. The CDR3 has 14 residues. In nucleotides, the CDR3 is TGTGCCAGCAGCCAGGGGACGGTGAACACTGAAGCTTTCTTT. This codes for CASSQGTVNTEAFF.

The chain is built from TRBV29-1 and TRBJ1-1, with D perhaps TRBD1 (5 bases). Between the trimmed V and J ends, which lost 7 bases and 6 bases, there was a span of 24 bases. The CDR3 loop spans 15 amino acids. CDR1 SQVTM and CDR2 ANQGSEA come from the germline V gene. The CDR3 is CSAGSGVQGPAEAFF. CDR3 sequence (DNA): TGCAGCGCTGGTAGTGGGGTGCAGGGCCCCGCTGAAGCTTTCTTT. Supplemented by reference TRBV29-1 and TRBJ1-1, the full variable domain reads SAVISQKPSRDICQRGTSLTIQCQVDSQVTMMFWYRQQPGQSLTLIATANQGSEATYESGFVIDKFPISRPNLTFSTLTVSNMSPEDSSIYLCSAGSGVQGPAEAFFGQGTRLTVV.

The CDR3 coding sequence is TGTGCCAGCAGCTTAGGATCGACTAGGAATGAGCAGTTCTTC. It encodes CASSLGSTRNEQFF. The chain combines TRBV13 with TRBJ2-1; a possible D gene is TRBD2 (6 bases). V lost 0 bases, J lost 7 bases, and 10 bases lay in between. CDR1 and CDR2 from the germline V gene are PRHDT and FYEKMQ (reference sequence). The CDR3 runs to 14 residues.

DNA of the CDR3: TGTGCCAGTATGTCCAGAGGTTACAATGAGCAGTTCTTC. It yields the protein CASMSRGYNEQFF. The chain combines TRBV19 with TRBJ2-1; D ambiguous. This CDR3 has 13 amino acids. Germline CDR1 is LNHDA and CDR2 is SQIVND (reference sequence). V was clipped by 7 bases and J by 4 bases, with 11 bases between them.

The V and J genes are TRBV7-9 and TRBJ2-3, with D hard to call. CDR3 length equals 14 residues. V lost 8 bases to trimming and J lost 0 bases, with 12 bases between them. CDR1 and CDR2 (germline): SEHNR, FQNEAQ (reference sequence). The CDR3 region is CASSGGYSTDTQYF. The CDR3 DNA reads TGTGCCAGCTCAGGCGGCTACAGCACAGATACGCAGTATTTT.

The chain links TRBV5-1 to TRBJ2-7; possible D gene TRBD1, 5 bases. Germline V lookup: CDR1 SGHRS, CDR2 YFSETQ. V lost 1 base, J lost 0 bases, and 14 bases lay in between. This CDR3 region has 16 residues. This CDR3 is CASSLTPGKVSYEQYF. CDR3 nucleotides: TGCGCCAGCAGCTTGACTCCAGGGAAAGTCTCCTACGAGCAGTACTTC.

This chain links TRBV4-1 with TRBJ2-3; 7 bases align to TRBD2. V shed 0 bases and J 2 bases; nucleotides not matched to a gene: 8. Germline V gene data show CDR1 as MGHRA and CDR2 as YSYEKL. CDR3 size: 17 residues. The CDR3 DNA follows: TGCGCCAGCAGCCAAGACCCGGGCCTAGCGGTCACAGATACGCAGTATTTT. Translating gives CASSQDPGLAVTDTQYF.

The V and J genes are TRBV29-1 and TRBJ2-1; 11 nucleotides align to TRBD2. CDR1 is SQVTM and CDR2 is ANQGSEA in the germline V gene. Unmatched junction bases numbered 4, after V lost 2 bases and J lost 4 bases. The CDR3 covers 15 residues. The CDR3 loop is CSVEPGLAAYNEQFF. CDR3 nucleotides: TGCAGCGTTGAACCGGGACTAGCGGCATACAATGAGCAGTTCTTC.